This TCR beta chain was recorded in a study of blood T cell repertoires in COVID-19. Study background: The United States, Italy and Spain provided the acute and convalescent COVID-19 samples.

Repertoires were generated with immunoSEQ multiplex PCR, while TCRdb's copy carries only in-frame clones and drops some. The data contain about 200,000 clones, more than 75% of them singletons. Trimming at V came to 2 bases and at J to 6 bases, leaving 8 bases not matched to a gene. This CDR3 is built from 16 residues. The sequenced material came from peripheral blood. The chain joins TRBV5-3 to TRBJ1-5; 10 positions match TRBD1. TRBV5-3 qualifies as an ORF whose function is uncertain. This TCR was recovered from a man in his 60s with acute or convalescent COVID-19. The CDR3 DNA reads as TGTGCCAGAAGCTTTGGGACAGGGGCCCCAGGTCAGCCCCAGCATTTT. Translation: CARSFGTGAPGQPQHF.